The next 23 T cell receptor beta chains were all read from a single sample in a study of glioma-infiltrating T cells after dendritic cell vaccination. Sequenced by immunoSEQ multiplex PCR; TCRdb stores in-frame clones only, minus some. The repertoire holds roughly 87,000 clones, 83% seen once, with less than 7% in the top ten. As for time point: after dendritic cell vaccination, including at tumor progression/relapse. Sequencing used blood, obtained after dendritic cell vaccination. The origin of the receptors is a human donor with glioblastoma.

The chain joins TRBV2 to TRBJ1-1; D remains unclear. Trimming left V 1 base short and J 5 bases short, with 8 bases between. Germline V CDR1 and CDR2: SNHLY, FYNNEI. There are 13 residues in the CDR3. This CDR3 is CASSEDRGTEAFF. The CDR3 nucleotides read TGTGCCAGCAGTGAAGACAGAGGGACTGAAGCTTTCTTT.

V and J are TRBV5-1 and TRBJ1-1; 8 nucleotides align to TRBD1. Germline values: CDR1 SGHRS, CDR2 YFSETQ. V shed 2 bases, J shed 4 bases, and the junction held 7 bases outside the gene matches. The CDR3 is 15 residues long. CDR3 residues: CASSLSNRGATEAFF. The CDR3, as DNA: TGCGCCAGCAGCTTATCCAACAGGGGGGCCACTGAAGCTTTCTTT.

This clone was observed a single time. CDR3 protein: CASAVDGTGGSPLHF. The CDR3, as DNA: TGTGCTAGTGCGGTGGACGGGACAGGGGGTTCACCCCTCCACTTT. The rearrangement links TRBV12-5 to TRBJ1-6; TRBD1 aligns across 11 bases. Germline CDR1 is LGHNT and CDR2 is FRNRAP. Unmatched junction bases numbered 8, after V lost 7 bases and J lost 9 bases. The length of the CDR3 is 15 residues.

This chain joins TRBV29-1 and TRBJ1-1, with 7 positions matching TRBD1. The CDR3 is made up of 15 amino acids. The V gene's germline CDR1 is SQVTM and CDR2 ANQGSEA. V dropped 5 bases and J dropped 5; count of bases not matched to a gene: 14. The CDR3: CSVPPRQGVGTEAFF. The CDR3 nucleotides are TGCAGCGTTCCCCCCCGGCAGGGGGTGGGGACTGAAGCTTTCTTT.

J is TRBJ2-7 and V is TRBV7-9, with D maybe TRBD1 (5 bases). Germline loops: CDR1 SEHNR, CDR2 FQNEAQ (reference sequence). CDR3 length: 12 amino acids. V was clipped by 5 bases and J by 3 bases, with 8 bases between them. The CDR3 DNA is TGTGCCAGCAGCGGTGACAGCTACGAGCAGTACTTC. It codes for CASSGDSYEQYF.

V and J are TRBV5-1 and TRBJ2-2, with a possible D match to TRBD1 (8 bases). V lost 4 bases and J 4 bases, leaving 17 bases between the germline ends. CDR3 length: 16 amino acids. Germline V gene sequence: CDR1 SGHRS, CDR2 YFSETQ. The CDR3: CASSEQGGPVTGELFF. Written as DNA, the CDR3 is TGCGCCAGCAGCGAACAGGGGGGGCCCGTCACCGGGGAGCTGTTTTTT.

This chain joins TRBV4-2 and TRBJ1-6; D is possibly TRBD1 (5 bases). The CDR3 totals 17 residues. Trimming took off 3 bases at V and 7 bases at J, with 19 bases between the two ends. Germline CDR1 is LGHNA and CDR2 is YNFKEQ. Written as DNA, the CDR3 is TGTGCCAGCAGCCAGCTATCCGGGGACGCGGGGAATTCACCCCTCCACTTT. Protein product: CASSQLSGDAGNSPLHF.

The V gene is TRBV5-6, the J gene TRBJ1-2; D possibly corresponds to TRBD1 (6 bases). The germline V gene has CDR1 SGHDT and CDR2 YYEEEE. The CDR3 totals 15 residues. Trimming removed 0 bases from V and 2 bases from J, with 11 bases in between. CDR3 residues: CASSLGLGANYGYTF. The CDR3 DNA sequence: TGTGCCAGCAGCTTGGGACTGGGGGCGAACTATGGCTACACCTTC.

Written as DNA, the CDR3 is TGTGCCAGCAGCTTAGCGGAGGGACAGGGCAATCAGCCCCAGCATTTT. It codes for CASSLAEGQGNQPQHF. This sequence joins TRBV7-8 and TRBJ1-5; TRBD1 matches 8 bases. Germline assignment: CDR1 SGHVS and CDR2 FQNEAQ. The CDR3 has 16 residues. V dropped 0 bases and J dropped 2; count of bases not matched to a gene: 3.

The chain employs TRBV4-1 and TRBJ1-1; D not resolved. V dropped 3 bases and J dropped 3 bases, with 2 bases sitting between them. In germline, CDR1 is MGHRA, CDR2 YSYEKL. The CDR3 loop spans 11 amino acids. CDR3 nucleotide sequence: TGCGCCAGCAGCCACGACACTGAAGCTTTCTTT. This translates into CASSHDTEAFF.

The chain couples TRBV10-3 to TRBJ2-2; TRBD2 matches at 11 bases. Germline-derived CDR1 and CDR2 are ENHRY and SYGVKD. The CDR3 has 16 amino acids. V lost 4 bases and J lost 5; bases outside the gene matches: 6. Written as DNA, the CDR3 is TGTGCCATCAGTGGTAGCGGGGGGGCTGGTACCGGGGAGCTGTTTTTT. It yields the protein CAISGSGGAGTGELFF.

The V gene is TRBV19, the J gene TRBJ2-3; TRBD2 aligns across 7 bases. The CDR3 consists of 14 residues. Germline loops: CDR1 LNHDA, CDR2 SQIVND (reference sequence). V lost 4 bases and J lost 5; bases outside the gene matches: 6. The CDR3 spells CASSSGGDGDTQYF. DNA for the CDR3: TGTGCCAGTAGTAGCGGGGGAGATGGAGATACGCAGTATTTT.

This clone has just one count. The V and J genes are TRBV4-1 and TRBJ2-7; D is perhaps TRBD1 (7 bases). V dropped 3 bases and J dropped 2 bases, with 14 bases sitting between them. The germline CDR1 and CDR2 sequences are MGHRA and YSYEKL. The CDR3 has 15 residues. CDR3 sequence (DNA): TGCGCCAGCAGCCAGCCGGGACAGCGGGCCTACGAGCAGTACTTC. Translation: CASSQPGQRAYEQYF.

The rearrangement joins TRBV9 to TRBJ2-3; TRBD2 agrees at 7 bases. Losses at the gene ends were 1 base for V and 4 bases for J; bases not matched to a gene: 12. CDR3 length: 17 amino acids. The germline V gene has CDR1 SGDLS and CDR2 YYNGEE. CDR3 nucleotides: TGTGCCAGCAGCGTATACCCCGGGACTAACCTTGCAGATACGCAGTATTTT. Amino acid sequence: CASSVYPGTNLADTQYF.

This clone was seen repeatedly, ten times or more. The CDR3 DNA follows: TGTGCCAGCAGCTGGACAGCCTATAATTCACCCCTCCACTTT. Its protein product is CASSWTAYNSPLHF. The chain joins TRBV7-3 to TRBJ1-6; TRBD1 might be the D (6 bases). The germline V and J ends were trimmed by 4 bases and 2 bases, with 6 bases remaining between them. The CDR3 is 14 amino acids. Germline CDR1 and CDR2: SGHTA and FQGTGA. The complete variable domain, with remaining parts taken from reference TRBV7-3 and TRBJ1-6, reads GAGVSQTPSNKVTEKGKYVELRCDPISGHTALYWYRQSLGQGPEFLIYFQGTGAADDSGLPNDRFFAVRPEGSVSTLKIQRTERGDSAVYLCASSWTAYNSPLHFGNGTRLTVT.

The count of this clone is one. This chain joins TRBV19 and TRBJ1-2, with 8 bases that match TRBD1. Germline V gene data show CDR1 as LNHDA and CDR2 as SQIVND (reference sequence). V trimming: 7 bases; J trimming: 8 bases; junction bases outside the gene matches: 9. This CDR3 is 13 amino acids long. The CDR3 sequence: CASTRGGQGGYTF. As DNA, the CDR3 is TGTGCCAGTACCCGGGGCGGACAGGGAGGCTACACCTTC.

This chain uses TRBV6-5 with TRBJ2-1; a possible D gene is TRBD2 (5 bases). V was cut by 0 bases and J by 0 bases, with 9 bases left in between. The CDR3 loop spans 16 amino acids. The germline gives CDR1 MNHEY, CDR2 SVGAGI. The CDR3, as DNA: TGTGCCAGCAGTTACTCAGGCGACTACTCCTACAATGAGCAGTTCTTC. It specifies CASSYSGDYSYNEQFF.

This chain uses TRBV19 with TRBJ2-4; TRBD1 matches at 9 bases. Germline loops: CDR1 LNHDA, CDR2 SQIVND (reference sequence). The CDR3 totals 15 residues. V was pared by 4 bases and J by 9 bases, with 10 bases of the junction left unmatched. CDR3 protein: CASSTQGARESIQYF. In DNA, the CDR3 is TGTGCCAGTAGTACACAGGGGGCACGGGAGAGCATTCAGTACTTC. The entire variable domain, with the rest obtained from reference TRBV19 and TRBJ2-4, is as follows: DGGITQSPKYLFRKEGQNVTLSCEQNLNHDAMYWYRQDPGQGLRLIYYSQIVNDFQKGDIAEGYSVSREKKESFPLTVTSAQKNPTAFYLCASSTQGARESIQYFGAGTRLSVL.

The chain carries TRBV29-1 and TRBJ2-3; a possible D gene is TRBD2 (7 bases). The CDR3 is made up of 13 amino acids. Trimming left V 3 bases short and J 1 base short, with 8 bases between. The germline V gene has CDR1 SQVTM and CDR2 ANQGSEA. CDR3 region: CSVERGRTDTQYF. The CDR3 DNA is TGCAGCGTTGAGCGGGGGCGCACAGATACGCAGTATTTT.

This clone was detected once. This rearrangement joins TRBV6-5 to TRBJ1-2; weak D call: TRBD1 (5 bases). CDR3 length: 16 residues. Germline V lookup: CDR1 MNHEY, CDR2 SVGAGI. Trimming took 0 bases from V and 7 from J, leaving 18 bases between them. The CDR3 spells CASSYSKAARVFGYTF. The DNA of the CDR3 is TGTGCCAGCAGTTACTCGAAGGCTGCCAGGGTTTTTGGCTACACCTTC.

This clone was recorded once. The chain uses TRBV29-1 and TRBJ1-2; TRBD1 is a possible D gene (6 bases). This CDR3 contains 14 residues. Germline V gives CDR1 SQVTM, CDR2 ANQGSEA. Trimming removed 0 bases at V and 4 bases at J, with 12 bases between. In nucleotides, the CDR3 is TGCAGCGTTGAAGATCTTGGGGGCGGCTATGGCTACACCTTC. This encodes CSVEDLGGGYGYTF.

The V gene is TRBV2, the J gene TRBJ2-7, with 7 nucleotides matching TRBD1. The CDR3 is made up of 14 amino acids. V was clipped by 6 bases and J by 6 bases; unmatched bases: 11. Germline-derived CDR1 and CDR2 are SNHLY and FYNNEI. The CDR3 loop reads CASSWTGSRSEQYF. The CDR3 region has the DNA TGTGCCAGCAGCTGGACAGGCTCAAGGTCCGAGCAGTACTTC. The variable domain in full, completed from reference TRBV2 and TRBJ2-7, reads EPEVTQTPSHQVTQMGQEVILRCVPISNHLYFYWYRQILGQKVEFLVSFYNNEISEKSEIFDDQFSVERPDGSNFTLKIRSTKLEDSAMYFCASSWTGSRSEQYFGPGTRLTVT.

The chain uses TRBV11-2 and TRBJ1-2; a possible D gene is TRBD1 (5 bases). V lost 0 bases to trimming and J lost 6 bases, with 14 bases between them. Germline V CDR1 and CDR2: SGHAT, FQNNGV. CDR3 size: 15 residues. CDR3 nucleotides: TGTGCCAGCAGCTTAGATACAGGCTCCCTCAATGGCTACACCTTC. This codes for CASSLDTGSLNGYTF.